Below, 14 T cell receptor beta chains from the same sample are listed, as sequenced in a study of glioma-infiltrating T cells after dendritic cell vaccination. Produced via immunoSEQ multiplex PCR; TCRdb's table is partial and in-frame only. This sample has over 55,000 clones; 80% to 85% occur once, and the top ten carry 7% to 9%. This specimen was blood, taken before dendritic cell vaccination. The receptor set was obtained from a human donor with glioblastoma.

The J gene is TRBJ1-2, the V gene TRBV23-1; D possibly corresponds to TRBD1 (6 bases). TRBV23-1 carries the ORF label, with uncertain function. The CDR3 runs to 15 residues. V lost 4 bases and J 0 bases, leaving 12 bases between the germline ends. CDR3 coding DNA: TGCGCCAGCAGTCGACCACAGGGAGCTAACTATGGCTACACCTTC. Translating it yields CASSRPQGANYGYTF.

This sequence joins TRBV18 and TRBJ1-1; perhaps TRBD1 as D (6 bases). Trimming took 4 bases from V and 4 from J, leaving 16 bases between them. CDR3 length equals 15 residues. The germline V gene encodes CDR1 KGHSH and CDR2 LQKENI. This CDR3 reads CASSHSQGIGTEAFF. The CDR3 DNA follows: TGTGCCAGCTCACACAGTCAGGGGATTGGCACTGAAGCTTTCTTT.

The sample holds a few counts of this clone. The rearrangement joins TRBV10-3 to TRBJ2-7; D might be TRBD1 (5 bases). Germline V gives CDR1 ENHRY, CDR2 SYGVKD. V lost 6 bases to trimming and J lost 0 bases, with 9 bases between them. This CDR3 has 13 residues. CDR3 amino acids: CAIRDKSSYEQYF. As DNA, the CDR3 is TGTGCCATCAGGGACAAGAGCTCCTACGAGCAGTACTTC.

J is TRBJ1-4 and V is TRBV5-1; D remains unclear. CDR1 is SGHRS, CDR2 YFSETQ, per germline. V shed 0 bases and J shed 10 bases, with 10 bases lying between them. The length of the CDR3 is 13 residues. The CDR3 is CASSLASDVKLFF. CDR3 nucleotide sequence: TGCGCCAGCAGCTTGGCTTCAGATGTAAAACTGTTTTTT.

This clone was observed once. The chain combines TRBV29-1 with TRBJ1-2; D call uncertain. This CDR3 is 14 amino acids long. V dropped 3 bases and J dropped 0 bases, with 11 bases sitting between them. The germline gives CDR1 SQVTM, CDR2 ANQGSEA. The DNA for the CDR3 is TGCAGCGTTGATCGTCGAACTACTAACTATGGCTACACCTTC. Amino acids: CSVDRRTTNYGYTF.

This chain connects TRBV2 to TRBJ2-3, with D perhaps matching TRBD2 (7 bases). Trimming took 4 bases from V and 4 from J, leaving 15 bases between them. The CDR3 has 15 amino acids. CDR1 SNHLY and CDR2 FYNNEI come from the germline V gene. In DNA form, the CDR3 reads TGTGCCAGCAGTGTGTTGGGGGGGGGCGCAGATACGCAGTATTTT. Translating gives CASSVLGGGADTQYF.

The genes are TRBV6-1 and TRBJ1-1; D is possibly TRBD1 (6 bases). This CDR3 has 13 amino acids. The germline CDR1 and CDR2 sequences are MNHNS and SASEGT. V was clipped by 2 bases and J by 7 bases, with 11 bases between them. The CDR3 loop is CASSERAGVEAFF. CDR3 DNA: TGTGCCAGCAGTGAAAGGGCAGGGGTTGAAGCTTTCTTT.

The genes are TRBV12-2 and TRBJ2-6; the D call in the table, TRBD2, was not verified against the DNA. TRBV12-2 is an annotated pseudogene. The CDR3 consists of 18 residues. CDR3 loop: CASRNYRSTQSRANVLTF. The CDR3 nucleotides are TGTGCAAGTCGCAACTACCGGTCCACACAAAGTCGGGCCAACGTCCTGACTTTC.

The gene calls are TRBV7-2 and TRBJ2-7; D not certain. CDR1 and CDR2 (germline): SGHTA, FQGNSA. The CDR3 spans 11 residues. Trimming removed 4 bases at V and 3 bases at J, with 4 bases between. The CDR3 spells CASSSYYEQYF. CDR3 coding DNA: TGTGCCAGCAGCTCTTACTACGAGCAGTACTTC.

The CDR3 DNA reads TGCGCCAGCAGCCAAAGATTGAATACAGGGTTCGACTCCTATAATTCACCCCTCCACTTT. This translates into CASSQRLNTGFDSYNSPLHF. This chain joins TRBV4-3 and TRBJ1-6; TRBD1 might be the D (6 bases). Trimming pared 2 bases from V and 0 bases from J, leaving 20 bases between. The CDR3 has 20 residues. Germline CDR1 and CDR2: LGHNA and YSLEER.

CDR3 residues: CSVMRPGNLMNTEAFF. Here the CDR3 DNA reads TGCAGCGTCATGCGGCCAGGGAACCTTATGAACACTGAAGCTTTCTTT. The chain joins TRBV29-1 to TRBJ1-1, with D possibly being TRBD1 (5 bases). Between the trimmed V and J ends, which lost 6 bases and 0 bases, there was a span of 20 bases. CDR3 length equals 16 residues. Per the germline V gene, CDR1 is SQVTM and CDR2 is ANQGSEA.

The V call is TRBV6-5, the J call TRBJ1-4; 9 nucleotides line up with TRBD1. The junction had 11 bases not matched to a gene; V was cut back by 4 bases and J by 8 bases. CDR1 and CDR2 from the germline V gene are MNHEY and SVGAGI. This CDR3 has 16 residues. The CDR3 protein is CASSFQSGTGREKLFF. The CDR3 nucleotides read TGTGCCAGCAGTTTCCAATCCGGGACAGGGAGGGAAAAACTGTTTTTT.

The CDR3 region is CASSLKGLAGAETQYF. Written as DNA, the CDR3 is TGTGCCAGCAGCCTGAAAGGACTAGCGGGGGCTGAGACCCAGTACTTC. The gene calls are TRBV5-6 and TRBJ2-5; 13 bases align to TRBD2. CDR3 length: 16 residues. Germline lookup yields CDR1 SGHDT and CDR2 YYEEEE. V was pared by 4 bases and J by 5 bases, with 8 bases of the junction left unmatched.

This chain joins TRBV15 and TRBJ2-4, with 7 bases matching TRBD1. Germline V CDR1 and CDR2: LNHNV, YYDKDF (reference sequence). CDR3 length equals 21 residues. V dropped 0 bases and J dropped 0; count of bases not matched to a gene: 17. CDR3: CATSRDLSPRDRRLAKNIQYF. The CDR3 nucleotides read TGTGCCACCAGCAGAGATTTAAGTCCCCGGGACAGAAGATTAGCCAAAAACATTCAGTACTTC.